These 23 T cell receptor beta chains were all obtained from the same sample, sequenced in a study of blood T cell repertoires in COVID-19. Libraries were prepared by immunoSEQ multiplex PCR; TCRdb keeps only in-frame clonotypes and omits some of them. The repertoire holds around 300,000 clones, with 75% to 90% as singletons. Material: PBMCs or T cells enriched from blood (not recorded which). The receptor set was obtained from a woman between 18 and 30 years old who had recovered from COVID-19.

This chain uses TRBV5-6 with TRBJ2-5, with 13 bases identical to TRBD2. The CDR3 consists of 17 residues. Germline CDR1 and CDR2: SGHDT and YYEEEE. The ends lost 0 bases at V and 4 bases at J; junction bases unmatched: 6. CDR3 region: CASSLVGGLAGLETQYF. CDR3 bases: TGTGCCAGCAGCTTGGTAGGGGGACTAGCGGGGTTAGAGACCCAGTACTTC.

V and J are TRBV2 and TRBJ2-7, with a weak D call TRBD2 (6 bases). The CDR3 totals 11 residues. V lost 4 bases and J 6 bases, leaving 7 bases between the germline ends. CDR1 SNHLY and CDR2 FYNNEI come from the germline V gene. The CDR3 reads CASSGGGEQYF. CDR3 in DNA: TGTGCCAGCAGTGGGGGAGGCGAGCAGTACTTC.

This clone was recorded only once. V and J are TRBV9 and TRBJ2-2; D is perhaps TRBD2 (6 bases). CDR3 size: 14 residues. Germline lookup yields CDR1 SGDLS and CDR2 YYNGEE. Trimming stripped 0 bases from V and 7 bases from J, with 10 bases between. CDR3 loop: CASSVVGGIGELFF. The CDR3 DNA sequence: TGTGCCAGCAGCGTAGTAGGAGGGATCGGGGAGCTGTTTTTT.

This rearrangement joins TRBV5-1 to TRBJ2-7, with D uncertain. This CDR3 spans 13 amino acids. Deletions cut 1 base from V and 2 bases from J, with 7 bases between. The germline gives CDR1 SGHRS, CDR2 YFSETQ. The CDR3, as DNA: TGCGCCAGCAGCTTGACACGGGCCTACGAGCAGTACTTC. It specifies CASSLTRAYEQYF.

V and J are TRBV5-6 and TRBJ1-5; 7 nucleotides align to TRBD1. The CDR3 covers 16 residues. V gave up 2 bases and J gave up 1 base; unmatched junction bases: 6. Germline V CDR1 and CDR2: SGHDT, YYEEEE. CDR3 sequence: CASSFYRDRSNQPQHF. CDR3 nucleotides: TGTGCCAGCAGCTTCTACCGGGACAGAAGCAATCAGCCCCAGCATTTT. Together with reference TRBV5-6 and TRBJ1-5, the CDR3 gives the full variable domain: DAGVTQSPTHLIKTRGQQVTLRCSPKSGHDTVSWYQQALGQGPQFIFQYYEEEERQRGNFPDRFSGHQFPNYSSELNVNALLLGDSALYLCASSFYRDRSNQPQHFGDGTRLSIL.

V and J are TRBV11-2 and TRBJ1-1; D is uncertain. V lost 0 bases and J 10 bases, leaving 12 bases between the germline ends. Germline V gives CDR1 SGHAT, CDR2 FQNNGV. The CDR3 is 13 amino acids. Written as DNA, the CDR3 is TGTGCCAGCAGCTTAGATCGCACAGTTGGAGCTTTCTTT. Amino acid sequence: CASSLDRTVGAFF. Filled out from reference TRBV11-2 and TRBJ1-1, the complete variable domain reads EAGVAQSPRYKIIEKRQSVAFWCNPISGHATLYWYQQILGQGPKLLIQFQNNGVVDDSQLPKDRFSAERLKGVDSTLKIQPAKLEDSAVYLCASSLDRTVGAFFGQGTRLTVV.

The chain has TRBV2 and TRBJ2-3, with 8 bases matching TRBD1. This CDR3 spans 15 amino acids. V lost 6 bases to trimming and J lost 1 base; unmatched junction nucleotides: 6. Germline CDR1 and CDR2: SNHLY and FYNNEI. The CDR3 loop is CASSLDRGGTDTQYF. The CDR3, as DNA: TGTGCCAGCAGCCTCGACAGGGGCGGCACAGATACGCAGTATTTT. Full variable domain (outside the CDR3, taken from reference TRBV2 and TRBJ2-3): EPEVTQTPSHQVTQMGQEVILRCVPISNHLYFYWYRQILGQKVEFLVSFYNNEISEKSEIFDDQFSVERPDGSNFTLKIRSTKLEDSAMYFCASSLDRGGTDTQYFGPGTRLTVL.

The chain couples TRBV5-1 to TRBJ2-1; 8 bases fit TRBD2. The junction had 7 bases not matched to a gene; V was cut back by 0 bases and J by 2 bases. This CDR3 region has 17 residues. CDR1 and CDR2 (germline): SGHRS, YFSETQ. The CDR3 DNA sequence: TGCGCCAGCAGCTTGGCCTCCGGACTAGCCGCCTACAATGAGCAGTTCTTC. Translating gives CASSLASGLAAYNEQFF.

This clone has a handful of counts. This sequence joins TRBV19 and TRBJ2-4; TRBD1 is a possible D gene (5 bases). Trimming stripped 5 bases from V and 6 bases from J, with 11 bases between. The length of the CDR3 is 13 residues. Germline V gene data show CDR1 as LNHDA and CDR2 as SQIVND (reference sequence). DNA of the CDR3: TGTGCCAGTAGTCCAGAAGGGGCAAACATTCAGTACTTC. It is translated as CASSPEGANIQYF.

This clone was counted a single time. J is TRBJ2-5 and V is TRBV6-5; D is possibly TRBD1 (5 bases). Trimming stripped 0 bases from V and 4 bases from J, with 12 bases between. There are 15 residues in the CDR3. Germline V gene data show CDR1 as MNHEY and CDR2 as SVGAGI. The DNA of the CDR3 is TGTGCCAGCAGTTACTCGACAGTTCATGGAGAGACCCAGTACTTC. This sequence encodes CASSYSTVHGETQYF.

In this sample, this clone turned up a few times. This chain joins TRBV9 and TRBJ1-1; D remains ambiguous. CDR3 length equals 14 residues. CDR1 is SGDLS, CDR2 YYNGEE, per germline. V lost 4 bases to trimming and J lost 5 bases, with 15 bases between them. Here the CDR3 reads CASSPAERRTEAFF. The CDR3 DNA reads TGTGCCAGCAGCCCTGCCGAGAGGAGGACTGAAGCTTTCTTT.

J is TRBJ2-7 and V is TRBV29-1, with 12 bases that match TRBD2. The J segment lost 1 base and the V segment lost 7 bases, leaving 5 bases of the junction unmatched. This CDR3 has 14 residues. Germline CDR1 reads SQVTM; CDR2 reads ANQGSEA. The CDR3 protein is CSARTSGGSYEQYF. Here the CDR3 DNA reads TGCAGCGCCCGAACTAGCGGGGGGTCCTACGAGCAGTACTTC.

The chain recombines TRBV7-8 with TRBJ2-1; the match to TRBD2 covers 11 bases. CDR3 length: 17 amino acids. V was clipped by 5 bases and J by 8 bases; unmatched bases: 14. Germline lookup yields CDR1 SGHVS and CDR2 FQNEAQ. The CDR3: CASSLWGLAAERDEQFF. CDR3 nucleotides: TGTGCCAGCAGCCTATGGGGACTAGCGGCCGAGCGGGATGAGCAGTTCTTC.

The CDR3 DNA reads TGTGCCAGCAGTCCAGCGGACAGGGATAGTGATGGCTACACCTTC. Protein sequence: CASSPADRDSDGYTF. The chain combines TRBV27 with TRBJ1-2, with TRBD1 matching over 8 bases. The CDR3 length is 15 residues. The ends lost 5 bases at V and 6 bases at J; junction bases unmatched: 11. In germline, CDR1 is MNHEY, CDR2 SMNVEV (reference sequence).

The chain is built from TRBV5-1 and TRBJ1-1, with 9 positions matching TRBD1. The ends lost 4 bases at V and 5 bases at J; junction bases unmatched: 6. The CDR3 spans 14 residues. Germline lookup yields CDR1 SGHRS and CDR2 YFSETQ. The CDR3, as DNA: TGCGCCAGCAGCAACCGGGACAGGGCTACTGAAGCTTTCTTT. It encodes CASSNRDRATEAFF.

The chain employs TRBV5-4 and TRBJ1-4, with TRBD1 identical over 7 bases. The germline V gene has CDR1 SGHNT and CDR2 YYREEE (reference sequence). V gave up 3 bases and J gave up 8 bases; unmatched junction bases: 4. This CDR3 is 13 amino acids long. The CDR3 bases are TGTGCCAGCAGCTCAGGGGACAGAGAAAAACTGTTTTTT. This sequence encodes CASSSGDREKLFF.

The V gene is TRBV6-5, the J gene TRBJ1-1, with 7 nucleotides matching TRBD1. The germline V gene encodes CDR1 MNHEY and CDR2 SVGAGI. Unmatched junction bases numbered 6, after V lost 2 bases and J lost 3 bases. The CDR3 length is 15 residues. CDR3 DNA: TGTGCCAGCAGTTACCAACCGACAGGGCACACTGAAGCTTTCTTT. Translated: CASSYQPTGHTEAFF.

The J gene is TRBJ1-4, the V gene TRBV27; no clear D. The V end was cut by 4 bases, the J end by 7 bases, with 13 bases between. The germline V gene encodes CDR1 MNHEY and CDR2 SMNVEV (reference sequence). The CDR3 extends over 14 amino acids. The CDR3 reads CASSSGGLGEKLFF. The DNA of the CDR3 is TGTGCCAGCAGTTCGGGAGGGTTGGGTGAAAAACTGTTTTTT. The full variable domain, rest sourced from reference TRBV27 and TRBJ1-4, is EAQVTQNPRYLITVTGKKLTVTCSQNMNHEYMSWYRQDPGLGLRQIYYSMNVEVTDKGDVPEGYKVSRKEKRNFPLILESPSPNQTSLYFCASSSGGLGEKLFFGSGTQLSVL.

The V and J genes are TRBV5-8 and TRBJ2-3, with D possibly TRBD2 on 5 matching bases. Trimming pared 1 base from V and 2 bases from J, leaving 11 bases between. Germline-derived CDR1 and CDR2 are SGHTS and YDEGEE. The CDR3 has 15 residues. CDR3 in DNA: TGTGCCAGCAGCTTGTTAGGGAGTACCACAGATACGCAGTATTTT. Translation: CASSLLGSTTDTQYF.

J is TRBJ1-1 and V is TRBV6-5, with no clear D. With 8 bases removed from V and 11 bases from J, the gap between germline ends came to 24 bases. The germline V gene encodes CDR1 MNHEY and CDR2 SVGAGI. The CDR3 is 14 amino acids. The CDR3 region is CASGAFESVRKAFF. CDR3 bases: TGTGCCAGCGGAGCCTTCGAAAGTGTTAGGAAGGCTTTCTTT.

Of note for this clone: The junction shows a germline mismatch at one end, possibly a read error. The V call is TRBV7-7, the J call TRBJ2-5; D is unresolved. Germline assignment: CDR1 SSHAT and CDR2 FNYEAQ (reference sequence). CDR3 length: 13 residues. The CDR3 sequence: CASSLDSGQTQYF. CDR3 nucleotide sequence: TGTGCTAGCAGCTTAGATAGTGGGCAGACCCAGTACTTC.

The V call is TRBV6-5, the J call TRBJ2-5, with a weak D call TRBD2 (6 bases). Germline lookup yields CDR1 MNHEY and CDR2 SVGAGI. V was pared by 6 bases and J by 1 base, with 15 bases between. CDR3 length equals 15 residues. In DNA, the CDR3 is TGTGCCAGCAGGATGACGCTAGCGACCCAAGAGACCCAGTACTTC. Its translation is CASRMTLATQETQYF.

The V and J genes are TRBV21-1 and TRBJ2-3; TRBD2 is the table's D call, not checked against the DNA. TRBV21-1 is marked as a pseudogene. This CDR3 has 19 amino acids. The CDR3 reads CASSKEGGQARNGGDTQYF. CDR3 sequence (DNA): TGTGCCAGCAGCAAAGAAGGCGGGCAGGCGAGGAATGGCGGGGATACGCAGTATTTT.